This T cell receptor beta chain was observed in a study of brain metastases from non-small cell lung cancer. Concerning this clone: Its cognate antigen is unknown.

Here immunoSEQ multiplex PCR was the method, and the copy in TCRdb shows in-frame clones only, minus some. The table has over 12,000 clones, around four fifths seen once. V gave up 4 bases and J gave up 0 bases, with 10 bases separating them. The germline V gene encodes CDR1 SGHNT and CDR2 YYREEE (reference sequence). The CDR3 has 15 amino acids. Whole-study results and caveats: TCR repertoires overlapped largely between brain metastases and matched primaries. Brain metastases had lower T-cell infiltration than primary tumors.

This chain joins TRBV5-4 and TRBJ1-4, with a possible D match to TRBD1 (5 bases). The origin of this receptor is a donor at least 40 years old with non-small cell lung cancer. What was sequenced was primary lung tumor tissue. The CDR3 sequence is CASSLAQATNEKLFF. CDR3 nucleotide sequence: TGTGCCAGCAGCCTGGCACAGGCAACTAATGAAAAACTGTTTTTT.